Reported below is one T cell receptor beta chain. This sample stems from a study of blood T cell repertoires in COVID-19. CDR1 and CDR2 from the germline V gene are KGHSH and LQKENI. CDR3 length equals 14 residues. J lost 6 bases, V lost 3 bases, and 7 bases had no gene match. Assay: immunoSEQ multiplex PCR; the TCRdb copy retains only in-frame clones and omits some. Of over 60,000 clones in the sample, more than 80% were seen once. This chain links TRBV18 with TRBJ2-7, with 8 bases lining up with TRBD2. The material sequenced was peripheral blood. This sequence was found in a human donor in a cohort sampled during active COVID-19. The CDR3 region has the DNA TGTGCCAGCTCACCCAGCGGGAGTCCTGGCGAGCAGTACTTC. Protein: CASSPSGSPGEQYF.